This TCR beta chain appears in the sequencing data of a study of blood T cell repertoires in COVID-19. This clone was seen more than once but under ten times. TCRdb's copy holds only in-frame clones and misses some; the assay was immunoSEQ multiplex PCR. The table shows under 120,000 clones, with roughly 72% occurring only once. CDR1 is SGHRS and CDR2 is YFSETQ in the germline V gene. The CDR3 has 16 residues. V lost 5 bases, J lost 1 base, and 8 bases stayed unmatched. The TCR originated in a man aged 80 or over with acute or convalescent COVID-19. The sequencing sample was made of peripheral blood. The chain recombines TRBV5-1 with TRBJ2-5; 10 bases are a match to TRBD1. CDR3: CASRPSDRGLQETQYF. The CDR3 nucleotides read TGCGCCAGCAGACCTTCCGACAGGGGGCTCCAAGAGACCCAGTACTTC.